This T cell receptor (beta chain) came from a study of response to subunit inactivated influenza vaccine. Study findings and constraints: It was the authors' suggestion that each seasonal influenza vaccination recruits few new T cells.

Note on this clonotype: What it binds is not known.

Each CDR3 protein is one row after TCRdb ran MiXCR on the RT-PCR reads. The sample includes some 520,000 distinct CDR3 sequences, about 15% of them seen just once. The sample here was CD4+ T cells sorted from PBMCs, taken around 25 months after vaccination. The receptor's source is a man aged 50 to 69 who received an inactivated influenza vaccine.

The CDR3 nucleotides are TGCGCCAGCAGCCAAGAAGGAGTCGGCGGGGGGCTTAACACCGGGGAGCTGTTTTTT. Translating it yields CASSQEGVGGGLNTGELFF. The V call is TRBV4-3, the J call TRBJ2-2, with TRBD2 matching 8 bases. This CDR3 contains 19 residues. V gave up 0 bases and J gave up 2 bases; unmatched junction bases: 11. Per germline, CDR1 LGHNA and CDR2 YSLEER.